This T cell receptor (beta chain) is from a study of CD8 T cells in Susac syndrome. Study-level points and caveats: The study conceded that its TCR sequencing and HLA analysis involved relatively few individuals.

The CDR3 totals 13 residues. CDR1 and CDR2 (germline): KGHDR, SFDVKD. J gave up 8 bases and V 1 base, and 3 bases lay outside the gene matches. Random hexamers served to reverse transcribe roughly 0.45 to 1 ug RNA. The amplification used immunoSEQ multiplex PCR on TCR beta CDR3; it spanned 54 Vbeta and 13 Jbeta. TCRdb independently ran MiXCR on the immunoSEQ multiplex PCR reads; one entry per CDR3 protein. This table has 140,000 or so distinct CDR3 sequences, 94% appearing once. As to this clonotype: Its antigen is currently unknown.

Controls matched for sex and age were healthy donors. This clonotype was sampled from a human donor in good health. The sequenced sample was CD4+ T cells from PBMCs. The chain uses TRBV24-1 and TRBJ1-2, with TRBD1 matching over 7 bases. The CDR3 DNA is TGTGCCACCAGTGATTTCACAGGGGCCGGCTACACCTTC. It codes for CATSDFTGAGYTF.